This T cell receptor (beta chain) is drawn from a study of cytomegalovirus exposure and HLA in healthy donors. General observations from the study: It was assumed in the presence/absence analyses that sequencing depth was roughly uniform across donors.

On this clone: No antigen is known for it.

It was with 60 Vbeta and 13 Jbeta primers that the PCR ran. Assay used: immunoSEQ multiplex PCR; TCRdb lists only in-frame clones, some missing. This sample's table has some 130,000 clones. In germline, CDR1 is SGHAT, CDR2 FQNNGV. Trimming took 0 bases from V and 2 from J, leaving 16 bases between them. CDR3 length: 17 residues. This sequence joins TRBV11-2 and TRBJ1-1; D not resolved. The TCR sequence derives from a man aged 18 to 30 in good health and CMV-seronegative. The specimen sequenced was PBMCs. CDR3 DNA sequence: TGTGCCAGCAGCTTAGAGCGGTCGGCCAGAATAAACACTGAAGCTTTCTTT. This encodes CASSLERSARINTEAFF.